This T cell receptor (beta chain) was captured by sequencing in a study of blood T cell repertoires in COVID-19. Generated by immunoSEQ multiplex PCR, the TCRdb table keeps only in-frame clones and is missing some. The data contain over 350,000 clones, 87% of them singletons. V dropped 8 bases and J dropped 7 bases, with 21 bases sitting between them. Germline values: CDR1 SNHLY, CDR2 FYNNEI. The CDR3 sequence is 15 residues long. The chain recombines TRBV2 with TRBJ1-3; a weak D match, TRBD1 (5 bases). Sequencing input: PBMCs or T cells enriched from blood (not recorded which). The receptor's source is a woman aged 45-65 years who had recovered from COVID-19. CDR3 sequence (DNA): TGTGCCAGCTGGGACGGAGGGACCGGGATTAACACCATATATTTT. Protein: CASWDGGTGINTIYF.